This is a list of T cell receptor beta chains from one sample in a study of CD8 T cells in ankylosing spondylitis. TCRdb redid the calling of the 5' RACE reads with MiXCR, one entry per CDR3 protein. The repertoire consists of about 130,000 distinct CDR3 sequences, with more than 5.5% occurring once and the leading ten covering about an eighth. Sequencing was performed on blood, either unsorted or a sorted T cell fraction (not recorded which). These receptors were collected from a female donor with ankylosing spondylitis or in good health (not recorded which). CDR3s include the opening cysteine and the closing phenylalanine or tryptophan. Each record gives: CDR3 protein, CDR3 DNA, clone size, J gene, V gene, CDR3 length, D gene. D genes are given only for firm matches. Only part of the rows carry a size: once, few, many, or a class if the clone is expanded.

CASSEALGSYNEQFF | TGTGCCAGCAGTGAAGCGCTGGGGAGCTACAATGAGCAGTTCTTC | many | TRBJ2-1 | TRBV2 | 15 | .
CASSKRVEAEAFF | TGTGCCAGCAGTAAGAGGGTAGAGGCTGAAGCTTTCTTT | many | TRBJ1-1 | TRBV6-1 | 13 | .
CASSITSTDTQYF | TGTGCCAGCAGTATAACTAGCACAGATACGCAGTATTTT | many | TRBJ2-3 | TRBV28 | 13 | .
CASSDSTSGGADTQYF | TGTGCCAGCAGTGACTCGACTAGCGGGGGGGCAGATACGCAGTATTTT | many | TRBJ2-3 | TRBV6-4 | 16 | TRBD2
CASSPGTGLMYEQYF | TGTGCCAGCAGCCCTGGGACAGGTTTGATGTACGAGCAGTACTTC | many | TRBJ2-7 | TRBV7-3 | 15 | TRBD1
CASSVSGDHPFTDTQYF | TGTGCCAGCAGCGTTTCGGGGGACCACCCCTTCACAGATACGCAGTATTTT | many | TRBJ2-3 | TRBV9 | 17 | .
CASSTRRGGQWNEQFF | TGTGCCAGCAGCACTCGAAGGGGGGGGCAGTGGAATGAGCAGTTCTTC | . | TRBJ2-1 | TRBV7-2 | 16 | .
CASRGFIGSNEKLFF | TGTGCCAGCAGGGGCTTCATAGGATCTAATGAAAAACTGTTTTTT | many | TRBJ1-4 | TRBV3-1 | 15 | .
CNVVSGQGTKYF | TGCAACGTAGTCAGTGGACAGGGGACGAAGTATTTT | . | TRBJ2-3 | TRBV29-1 | 12 | TRBD1
CASSGQVLVGNQPQHF | TGTGCCAGCAGTGGGCAGGTCCTCGTGGGGAATCAGCCCCAGCATTTT | many | TRBJ1-5 | TRBV2 | 16 | .
CASSETGGYEQYF | TGTGCCAGCAGTGAAACCGGGGGCTACGAGCAGTACTTC | many | TRBJ2-7 | TRBV25-1 | 13 | .
CASSADLDTYEQYF | TGTGCCAGCAGCGCGGACCTGGACACTTACGAGCAGTACTTC | many | TRBJ2-7 | TRBV9 | 14 | .
CSARPHSGVRTGELFF | TGCAGTGCTAGACCCCATAGCGGGGTGAGGACCGGGGAGCTGTTTTTT | many | TRBJ2-2 | TRBV20-1 | 16 | TRBD2
CAWRGQGGKPQHF | TGTGCCTGGAGGGGACAGGGGGGAAAGCCCCAGCATTTT | many | TRBJ1-5 | TRBV30 | 13 | TRBD1
CATRWDRGIGFRKNTEAFF | TGTGCCACCAGGTGGGACAGGGGGATCGGGTTCCGTAAGAACACTGAAGCTTTCTTT | many | TRBJ1-1 | TRBV24-1 | 19 | TRBD1
CASRQTSGANTGELFF | TGTGCCAGCAGGCAGACTAGCGGAGCTAACACCGGGGAGCTGTTTTTT | . | TRBJ2-2 | TRBV12-3/TRBV12-4 | 16 | TRBD2
CASSRQGRGTGELFF | TGCGCCAGCAGCCGACAGGGGCGCGGCACCGGGGAGCTGTTTTTT | many | TRBJ2-2 | TRBV4-3 | 15 | TRBD1
CAISSRQGSGGYTF | TGTGCCATCAGTTCCAGACAGGGATCGGGCGGCTACACCTTC | many | TRBJ1-2 | TRBV10-3 | 14 | TRBD1
CASSSYLERDYGYTF | TGCGCCAGCAGCTCCTACCTGGAACGGGACTATGGCTACACCTTC | many | TRBJ1-2 | TRBV5-1 | 15 | .
CASSPVHGDGYTF | TGTGCCAGCAGCCCCGTCCACGGGGATGGCTACACCTTC | . | TRBJ1-2 | TRBV7-3 | 13 | .
CSASGTSGPSTDTQYF | TGCAGTGCTTCCGGGACTAGCGGGCCTAGCACAGATACGCAGTATTTT | few | TRBJ2-3 | TRBV20-1 | 16 | TRBD2
CASSPGPRGGNEQFF | TGTGCCAGCAGCCCGGGACCCCGAGGAGGCAATGAGCAGTTCTTC | many | TRBJ2-1 | TRBV3-1 | 15 | .
CASSPPTGGETQYF | TGTGCCAGCTCACCTCCGACAGGGGGAGAGACCCAGTACTTC | many | TRBJ2-5 | TRBV18 | 14 | TRBD1
CASSKRLAGGLYNEQFF | TGCGCCAGCAGCAAAAGACTAGCGGGGGGCCTCTACAATGAGCAGTTCTTC | many | TRBJ2-1 | TRBV4-1 | 17 | TRBD2
CASSKNRGKNEQYF | TGTGCCAGCAGCAAAAACAGGGGGAAGAACGAGCAGTACTTC | few | TRBJ2-7 | TRBV4-2 | 14 | TRBD1
CASSLLAGGNQPQHF | TGTGCCAGCAGTTTACTGGCAGGGGGAAATCAGCCCCAGCATTTT | many | TRBJ1-5 | TRBV28 | 15 | TRBD1
CASRAGTIYTDTQYF | TGTGCCAGCAGGGCCGGGACAATATACACAGATACGCAGTATTTT | . | TRBJ2-3 | TRBV2 | 15 | .
CASSQGAGVVIPKFF | TGTGCCAGCAGCCAAGGAGCGGGGGTAGTAATCCCCAAGTTCTTC | few | TRBJ2-1 | TRBV3-1 | 15 | TRBD2
CATSRGQGTNEKLFF | TGTGCCACCAGCAGAGGACAGGGGACTAATGAAAAACTGTTTTTT | many | TRBJ1-4 | TRBV15 | 15 | TRBD1
CASSGGRNAEAFF | TGTGCCAGCTCGGGGGGGCGGAACGCTGAAGCTTTCTTT | . | TRBJ1-1 | TRBV18 | 13 | .
CASSLGTGVYGYTF | TGCGCCAGCAGCCTAGGGACAGGGGTCTATGGCTACACCTTC | . | TRBJ1-2 | TRBV5-1 | 14 | TRBD1
CSARTGTMNTEAFF | TGCAGTGCTAGAACAGGAACCATGAACACTGAAGCTTTCTTT | many | TRBJ1-1 | TRBV20-1 | 14 | .
CASTLGTLYGYTF | TGTGCCAGCACTTTAGGGACACTTTATGGCTACACCTTC | many | TRBJ1-2 | TRBV12-3/TRBV12-4 | 13 | .
CASSSGLSTDTQYF | TGCGCCAGCAGCTCAGGACTCAGCACAGATACGCAGTATTTT | many | TRBJ2-3 | TRBV5-6 | 14 | .
CASNRGLNTEAFF | TGTGCCAGCAACAGGGGATTGAACACTGAAGCTTTCTTT | many | TRBJ1-1 | TRBV6-1 | 13 | TRBD1
CASSQLAGGGGETQYF | TGTGCCAGCAGCCAGCTAGCGGGGGGAGGGGGAGAGACCCAGTACTTC | many | TRBJ2-5 | TRBV12-3/TRBV12-4 | 16 | TRBD2
CSVASGRLRNYGYTF | TGCAGCGTTGCGTCGGGACGGCTCAGGAACTATGGCTACACCTTC | many | TRBJ1-2 | TRBV29-1 | 15 | .
CASRDRASGNTIYF | TGTGCCAGCAGGGACAGGGCGAGCGGAAACACCATATATTTT | many | TRBJ1-3 | TRBV12-3/TRBV12-4 | 14 | TRBD1
CASSLTVVSTDTQYF | TGCGCCAGCAGCCTGACGGTCGTTAGCACAGATACGCAGTATTTT | many | TRBJ2-3 | TRBV5-1 | 15 | .
CASSLGWGQTNTEAFF | TGCGCCAGCAGCTTGGGGTGGGGACAGACGAACACTGAAGCTTTCTTT | many | TRBJ1-1 | TRBV5-1 | 16 | TRBD1
CASSLGPSGNTGELFF | TGTGCCAGCAGTTTGGGCCCAAGCGGTAACACCGGGGAGCTGTTTTTT | many | TRBJ2-2 | TRBV27 | 16 | .
CASGWLNEQFF | TGTGCCAGCGGGTGGCTCAATGAGCAGTTCTTC | many | TRBJ2-1 | TRBV28 | 11 | .
CSAGRTGNLEQFF | TGCAGTGCTGGAAGGACAGGGAATTTAGAGCAGTTCTTC | many | TRBJ2-1 | TRBV20-1 | 13 | TRBD1
CSARFGTTNTGELFF | TGCAGTGCTAGGTTCGGGACTACAAACACCGGGGAGCTGTTTTTT | many | TRBJ2-2 | TRBV20-1 | 15 | TRBD2
CASSLGEGGGYTF | TGTGCCAGCAGCTTAGGAGAGGGAGGCGGCTACACCTTC | many | TRBJ1-2 | TRBV7-9 | 13 | .
CASSPRSYNEQFF | TGTGCCAGCAGCCCCCGCTCCTACAATGAGCAGTTCTTC | many | TRBJ2-1 | TRBV5-4 | 13 | .
CASTFSRGEAFF | TGTGCCAGCACTTTCTCTAGGGGCGAAGCTTTCTTT | many | TRBJ1-1 | TRBV12-3/TRBV12-4 | 12 | .
CASSKQGTNTEAFF | TGTGCCAGCAGTAAACAGGGGACGAACACTGAAGCTTTCTTT | many | TRBJ1-1 | TRBV12-3/TRBV12-4 | 14 | TRBD1
CASRDEVSNQPQHF | TGTGCCAGTAGGGACGAGGTTAGCAATCAGCCCCAGCATTTT | many | TRBJ1-5 | TRBV19 | 14 | .
CASSSDSPYEQYF | TGTGCCAGCAGTTCCGACAGCCCCTACGAGCAGTACTTC | many | TRBJ2-7 | TRBV12-3/TRBV12-4 | 13 | .
CASSLEEVDRGLIQTQYF | TGTGCCAGCAGCTTAGAAGAGGTGGACAGGGGGCTCATACAGACCCAGTACTTC | . | TRBJ2-5 | TRBV7-6 | 18 | TRBD1
CASSPQGNPYNSPLHF | TGCGCCAGCAGCCCTCAGGGGAATCCCTATAATTCACCCCTCCACTTT | many | TRBJ1-6 | TRBV5-1 | 16 | .
CASSPSGSHNSPLHF | TGCGCCAGCAGCCCTTCCGGGTCCCATAATTCACCCCTCCACTTT | many | TRBJ1-6 | TRBV4-3 | 15 | .
CASRMTSGGAFHNEQFF | TGTGCCAGCAGGATGACTAGCGGGGGGGCCTTTCACAATGAGCAGTTCTTC | many | TRBJ2-1 | TRBV5-8 | 17 | TRBD2
CASTLGGGYGGYGYTF | TGTGCCAGCACTCTAGGAGGAGGGTATGGGGGCTATGGCTACACCTTC | . | TRBJ1-2 | TRBV28 | 16 | .